One T cell receptor beta chain is described in this entry. Its antigen remains unknown. The data belong to a study of cytomegalovirus exposure and HLA in healthy donors. Study-wide results and caveats: Presence/absence analysis assumed near-uniform sequencing depth across donors. The study put 150 or so TCR beta chains on its list as cytomegalovirus-associated.

With 4 bases clipped from V and 6 bases from J, the junction kept 12 bases outside the gene matches. The CDR3 spans 16 residues. Germline V gene lookup returns CDR1 LNHDA and CDR2 SQIVND (reference sequence). This PCR relied on a set of 60 Vbeta primers and 13 Jbeta primers. Sequencing was performed with immunoSEQ multiplex PCR; in TCRdb, only in-frame clones are kept and a portion is missing. The repertoire holds some 110,000 clones, approximately 67% seen once, with less than 2% in the top ten. V is TRBV19 and J is TRBJ1-2, with 9 nucleotides matching TRBD1. Sample: PBMCs. This sequence originates from a man in his late teens or twenties in good health and CMV-seronegative. CDR3 sequence: CASSTRDRVYRDGYTF. The CDR3 DNA is TGTGCCAGTAGTACCCGGGACAGGGTTTATCGGGATGGCTACACCTTC. The variable domain in full, with the rest retrieved from reference TRBV19 and TRBJ1-2, is DGGITQSPKYLFRKEGQNVTLSCEQNLNHDAMYWYRQDPGQGLRLIYYSQIVNDFQKGDIAEGYSVSREKKESFPLTVTSAQKNPTAFYLCASSTRDRVYRDGYTFGSGTRLTVV.